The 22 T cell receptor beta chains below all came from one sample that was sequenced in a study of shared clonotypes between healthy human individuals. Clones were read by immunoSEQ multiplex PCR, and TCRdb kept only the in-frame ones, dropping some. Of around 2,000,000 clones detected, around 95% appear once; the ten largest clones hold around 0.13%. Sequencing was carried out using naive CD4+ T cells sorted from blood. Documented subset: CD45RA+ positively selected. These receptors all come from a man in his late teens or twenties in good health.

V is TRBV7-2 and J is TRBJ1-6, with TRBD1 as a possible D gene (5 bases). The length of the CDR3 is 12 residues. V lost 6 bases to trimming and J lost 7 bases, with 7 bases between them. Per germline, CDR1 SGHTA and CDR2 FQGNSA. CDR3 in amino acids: CASREGNSPLHF. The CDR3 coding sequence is TGTGCCAGCAGAGAGGGGAATTCACCCCTCCACTTT.

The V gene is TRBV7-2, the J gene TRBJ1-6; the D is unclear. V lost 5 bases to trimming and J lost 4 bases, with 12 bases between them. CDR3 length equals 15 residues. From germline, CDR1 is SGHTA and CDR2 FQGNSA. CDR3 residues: CASSPDGIYNSPLHF. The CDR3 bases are TGTGCCAGCAGCCCCGACGGAATATATAATTCACCCCTCCACTTT.

The CDR3 sequence is CASSPLGGAAYEQYF. In DNA form, the CDR3 reads TGTGCCAGCAGCCCCCTAGGGGGGGCCGCCTACGAGCAGTACTTC. The gene calls are TRBV5-6 and TRBJ2-7; weak D call: TRBD2 (7 bases). CDR1 SGHDT and CDR2 YYEEEE come from the germline V gene. V was trimmed by 4 bases and J by 2 bases, leaving 16 bases between them. The CDR3 contains 15 residues. The full variable domain, rest sourced from reference TRBV5-6 and TRBJ2-7, is DAGVTQSPTHLIKTRGQQVTLRCSPKSGHDTVSWYQQALGQGPQFIFQYYEEEERQRGNFPDRFSGHQFPNYSSELNVNALLLGDSALYLCASSPLGGAAYEQYFGPGTRLTVT.

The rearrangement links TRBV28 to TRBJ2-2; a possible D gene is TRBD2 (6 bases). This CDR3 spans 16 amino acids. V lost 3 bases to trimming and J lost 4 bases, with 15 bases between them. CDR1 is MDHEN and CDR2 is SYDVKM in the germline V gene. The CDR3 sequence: CASSFGFGGFTGELFF. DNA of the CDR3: TGTGCCAGCAGTTTCGGGTTCGGGGGTTTCACCGGGGAGCTGTTTTTT.

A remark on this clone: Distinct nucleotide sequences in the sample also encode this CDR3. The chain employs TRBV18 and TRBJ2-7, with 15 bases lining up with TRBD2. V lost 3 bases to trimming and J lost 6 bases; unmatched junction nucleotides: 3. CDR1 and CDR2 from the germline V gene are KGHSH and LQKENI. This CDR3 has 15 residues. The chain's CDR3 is CASSPPGLAGGEQYF. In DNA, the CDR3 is TGTGCCAGCTCACCTCCGGGACTAGCGGGAGGCGAGCAGTACTTC.

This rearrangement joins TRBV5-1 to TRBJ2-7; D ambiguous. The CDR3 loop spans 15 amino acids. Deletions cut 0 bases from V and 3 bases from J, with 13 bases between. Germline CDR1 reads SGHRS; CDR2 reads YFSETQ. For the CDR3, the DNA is TGCGCCAGCAGCTTGGCGTCGTCTGGAATCTACGAGCAGTACTTC. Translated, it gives CASSLASSGIYEQYF.

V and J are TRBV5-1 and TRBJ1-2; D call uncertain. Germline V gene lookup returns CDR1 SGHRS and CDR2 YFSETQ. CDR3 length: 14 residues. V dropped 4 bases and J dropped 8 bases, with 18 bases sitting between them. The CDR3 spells CASSPEGSREGYTF. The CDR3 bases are TGCGCCAGCAGCCCGGAAGGTAGCCGGGAGGGCTACACCTTC. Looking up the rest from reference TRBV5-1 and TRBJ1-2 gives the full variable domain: KAGVTQTPRYLIKTRGQQVTLSCSPISGHRSVSWYQQTPGQGLQFLFEYFSETQRNKGNFPGRFSGRQFSNSRSEMNVSTLELGDSALYLCASSPEGSREGYTFGSGTRLTVV.

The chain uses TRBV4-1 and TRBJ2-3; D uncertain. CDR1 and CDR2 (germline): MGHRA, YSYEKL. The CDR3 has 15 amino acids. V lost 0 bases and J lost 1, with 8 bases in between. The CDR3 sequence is CASSQEGKGTDTQYF. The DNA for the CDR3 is TGCGCCAGCAGCCAAGAGGGGAAGGGCACAGATACGCAGTATTTT.

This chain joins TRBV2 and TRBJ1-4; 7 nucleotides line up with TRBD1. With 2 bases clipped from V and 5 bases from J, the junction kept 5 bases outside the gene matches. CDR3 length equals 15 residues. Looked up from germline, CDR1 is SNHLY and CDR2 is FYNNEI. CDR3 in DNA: TGTGCCAGCAGTGAAAGGGCGGGACAGAATGAAAAACTGTTTTTT. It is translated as CASSERAGQNEKLFF. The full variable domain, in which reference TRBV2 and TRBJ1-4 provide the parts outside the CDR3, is EPEVTQTPSHQVTQMGQEVILRCVPISNHLYFYWYRQILGQKVEFLVSFYNNEISEKSEIFDDQFSVERPDGSNFTLKIRSTKLEDSAMYFCASSERAGQNEKLFFGSGTQLSVL.

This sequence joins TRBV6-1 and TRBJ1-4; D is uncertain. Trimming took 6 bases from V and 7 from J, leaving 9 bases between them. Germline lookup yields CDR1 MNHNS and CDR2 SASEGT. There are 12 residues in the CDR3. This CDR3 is CASRAPIEKLFF. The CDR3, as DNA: TGTGCCAGCAGGGCACCTATTGAAAAACTGTTTTTT.

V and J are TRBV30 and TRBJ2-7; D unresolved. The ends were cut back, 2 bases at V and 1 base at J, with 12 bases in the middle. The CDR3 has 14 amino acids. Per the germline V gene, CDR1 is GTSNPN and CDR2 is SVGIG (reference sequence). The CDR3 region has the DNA TGTGCCTGGAGTCTTCTGACTCCGTCCTACGAGCAGTACTTC. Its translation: CAWSLLTPSYEQYF.

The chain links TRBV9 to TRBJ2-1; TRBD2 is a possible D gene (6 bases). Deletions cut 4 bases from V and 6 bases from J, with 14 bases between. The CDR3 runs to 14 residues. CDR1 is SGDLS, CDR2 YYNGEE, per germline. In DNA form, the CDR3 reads TGTGCCAGCAGCCAGAGCGGAGGGATCAATGAGCAGTTCTTC. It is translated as CASSQSGGINEQFF.

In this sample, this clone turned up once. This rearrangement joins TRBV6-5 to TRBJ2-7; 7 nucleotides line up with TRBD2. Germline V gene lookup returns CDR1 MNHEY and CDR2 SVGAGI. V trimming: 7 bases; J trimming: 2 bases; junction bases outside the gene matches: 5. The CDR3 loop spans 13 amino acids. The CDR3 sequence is CASMRAGAYEQYF. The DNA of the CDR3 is TGTGCCAGCATGAGGGCGGGGGCCTACGAGCAGTACTTC.

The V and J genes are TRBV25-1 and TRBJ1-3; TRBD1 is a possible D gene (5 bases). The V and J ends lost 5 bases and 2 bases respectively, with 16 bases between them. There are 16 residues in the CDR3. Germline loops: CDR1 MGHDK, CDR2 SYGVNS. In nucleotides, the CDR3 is TGTGCCAGCAGTACCGGGGGGGGTTCGGCTGGAAACACCATATATTTT. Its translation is CASSTGGGSAGNTIYF.

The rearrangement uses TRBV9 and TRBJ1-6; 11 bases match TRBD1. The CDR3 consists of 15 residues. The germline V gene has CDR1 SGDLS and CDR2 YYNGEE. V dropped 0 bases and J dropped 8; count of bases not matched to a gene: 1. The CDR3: CASSVEGQGDSPLHF. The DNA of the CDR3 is TGTGCCAGCAGCGTAGAGGGACAGGGGGATTCACCCCTCCACTTT.

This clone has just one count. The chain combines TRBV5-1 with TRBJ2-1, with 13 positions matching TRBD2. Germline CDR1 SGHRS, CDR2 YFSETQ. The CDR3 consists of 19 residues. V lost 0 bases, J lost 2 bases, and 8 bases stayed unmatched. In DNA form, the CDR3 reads TGCGCCAGCAGCTTGGCAGGAACTAGCGGGGGGGCCGCCTACAATGAGCAGTTCTTC. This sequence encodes CASSLAGTSGGAAYNEQFF.

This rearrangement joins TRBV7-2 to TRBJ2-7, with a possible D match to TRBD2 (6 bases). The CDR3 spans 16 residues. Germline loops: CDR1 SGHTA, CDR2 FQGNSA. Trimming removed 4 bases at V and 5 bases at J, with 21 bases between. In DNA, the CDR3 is TGTGCCAGCAGCTCCCTGTTGCGCGGGAAGGTCCACGAGCAGTACTTC. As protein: CASSSLLRGKVHEQYF.

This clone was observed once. Here the CDR3 reads CASSERGQDYGYTF. The DNA for the CDR3 is TGTGCCAGCAGTGAGAGAGGACAGGACTATGGCTACACCTTC. The J gene is TRBJ1-2, the V gene TRBV25-1, with TRBD1 identical over 7 bases. This CDR3 is 14 amino acids long. The V gene end was trimmed by 3 bases and the J gene end by 3 bases; junction bases not matched to a gene: 4. The germline V gene encodes CDR1 MGHDK and CDR2 SYGVNS.

The CDR3: CASRPTSTAGNTIYF. The CDR3 nucleotides read TGTGCCAGCAGGCCCACTTCGACGGCGGGAAACACCATATATTTT. The chain carries TRBV6-5 and TRBJ1-3, with D uncertain. V gave up 6 bases and J gave up 4 bases, with 16 bases separating them. The CDR3 consists of 15 residues. Germline CDR1 is MNHEY and CDR2 is SVGAGI.

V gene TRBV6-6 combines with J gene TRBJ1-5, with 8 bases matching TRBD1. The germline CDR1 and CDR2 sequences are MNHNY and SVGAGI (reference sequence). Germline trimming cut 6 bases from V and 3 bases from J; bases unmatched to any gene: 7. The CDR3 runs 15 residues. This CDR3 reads CASRKTGESNQPQHF. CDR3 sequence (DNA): TGTGCCAGCAGAAAGACAGGGGAATCCAATCAGCCCCAGCATTTT.

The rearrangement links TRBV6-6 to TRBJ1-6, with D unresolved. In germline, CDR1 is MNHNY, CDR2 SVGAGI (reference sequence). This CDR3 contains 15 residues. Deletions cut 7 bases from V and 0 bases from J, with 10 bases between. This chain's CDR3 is CASILTVSYNSPLHF. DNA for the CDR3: TGTGCCAGCATCCTAACAGTCTCCTATAATTCACCCCTCCACTTT.

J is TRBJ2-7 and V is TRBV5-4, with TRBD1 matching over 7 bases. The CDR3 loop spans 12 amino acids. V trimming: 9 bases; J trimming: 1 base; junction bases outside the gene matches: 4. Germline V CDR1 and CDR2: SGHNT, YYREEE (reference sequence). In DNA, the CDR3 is TGTGCCACGAAGGGGGCTTCCTACGAGCAGTACTTC. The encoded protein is CATKGASYEQYF.